This T cell receptor (beta chain) was sequenced in a study of T cells in Graves' hyperthyroidism and ophthalmopathy. Authors of the study amplified TCR beta CDR3 regions from RNA transcripts. TCR CDR3 regions were first amplified by RT-PCR with HTBI primers. MiXCR, run by TCRdb on the multiplex PCR reads, gives a single entry per CDR3 protein. This sample has 500,000 to 750,000 distinct CDR3 sequences, with just over 45% found just once. The sample was peripheral blood or thyroid tissue (not recorded which). This TCR derives from a woman in her late teens or twenties with Graves' hyperthyroidism.

CDR3 bases: TGTGCCAGCAGTCGGTCCGGGACAGCCTCTGGGGCCAACGTCCTGACTTTC. This gives the protein CASSRSGTASGANVLTF. V usage is TRBV2 and J usage is TRBJ2-6; 7 bases fit TRBD1. CDR3 length: 17 amino acids. V lost 5 bases and J lost 0; bases outside the gene matches: 7. From germline, CDR1 is SNHLY and CDR2 FYNNEI.